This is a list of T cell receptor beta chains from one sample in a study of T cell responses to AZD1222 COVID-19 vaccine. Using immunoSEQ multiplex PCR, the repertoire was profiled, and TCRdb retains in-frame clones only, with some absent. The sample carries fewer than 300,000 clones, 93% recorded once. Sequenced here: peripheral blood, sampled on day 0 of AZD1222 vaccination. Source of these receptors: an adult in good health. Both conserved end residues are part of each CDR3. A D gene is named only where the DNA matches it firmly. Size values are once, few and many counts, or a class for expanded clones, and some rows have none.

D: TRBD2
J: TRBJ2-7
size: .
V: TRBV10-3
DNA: TGTGCCATCAGTGATCGCGGCAGGGGACTAGCGGGAGCAGAGGGAGAGCAGTACTTC
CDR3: CAISDRGRGLAGAEGEQYF

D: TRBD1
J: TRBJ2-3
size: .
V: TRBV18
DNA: TGTGCCAGCTCAGCGGACAGGGGCACAGATACGCAGTATTTT
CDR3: CASSADRGTDTQYF

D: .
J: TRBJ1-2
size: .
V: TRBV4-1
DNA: TGCGCCAGCAGCCAGCTGGACCCACCGGACACCTTC
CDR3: CASSQLDPPDTF

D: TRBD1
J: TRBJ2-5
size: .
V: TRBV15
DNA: TGTGCCACCAGCAGAGGGGGCCCAGGGGGACCTAACCAAGAGACCCAGTACTTC
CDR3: CATSRGGPGGPNQETQYF

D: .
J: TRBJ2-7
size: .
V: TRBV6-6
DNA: TGTGCCAGCAGTTCAACTCCGCGAGGAGGGAACGAGCAGTACTTC
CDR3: CASSSTPRGGNEQYF

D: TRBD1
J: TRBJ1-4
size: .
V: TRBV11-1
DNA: TGTGCCAGCAGCTCGACAGGGAAGGCTAATGAAAAACTGTTTTTT
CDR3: CASSSTGKANEKLFF

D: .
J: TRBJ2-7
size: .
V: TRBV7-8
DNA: TGTGCCAGCAGCTCCCGCCAGGCCTCATACGAGCAGTACTTC
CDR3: CASSSRQASYEQYF

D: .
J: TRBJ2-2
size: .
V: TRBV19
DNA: TGTGCCAGTAGTATACTTCCCTTACTGGCCGGGGAGCTGTTTTTT
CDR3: CASSILPLLAGELFF

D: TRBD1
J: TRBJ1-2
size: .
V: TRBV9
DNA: TGTGCCAGCAGCGAGGGACAGTACTATGGCTACACCTTC
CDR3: CASSEGQYYGYTF

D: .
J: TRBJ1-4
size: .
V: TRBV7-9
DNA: TGTGCCAGCAGCCAACATAGGACGGGCAGTCTGTTTTTT
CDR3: CASSQHRTGSLFF

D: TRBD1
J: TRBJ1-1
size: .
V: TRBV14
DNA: TGTGCCAGCAGCCGGACAGGGAACGGTGAAGCTTTCTTT
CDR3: CASSRTGNGEAFF

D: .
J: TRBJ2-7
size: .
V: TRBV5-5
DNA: TGTGCCAGCAGCTTGGGGTCCAGGGGAGGGGGCGAGCAGTACTTC
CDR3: CASSLGSRGGGEQYF

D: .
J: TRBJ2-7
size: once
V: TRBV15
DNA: TGTGCCACCAGCAGAGCAGGGCCGGGCTACGAGCAGTACTTC
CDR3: CATSRAGPGYEQYF

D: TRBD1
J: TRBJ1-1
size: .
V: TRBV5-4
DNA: TGTGCCAGCACCCAGGGGGGGCAGGGACCCTACATGAACACTGAAGCTTTCTTT
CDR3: CASTQGGQGPYMNTEAFF

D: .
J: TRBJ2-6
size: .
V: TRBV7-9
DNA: TGTGCCAGCAGCTTAGGAGGGGCCAACGTCCTGACTTTC
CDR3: CASSLGGANVLTF

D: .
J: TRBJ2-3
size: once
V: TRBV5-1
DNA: TGCGCCAGCAGCACTGTAGCGGGGACAGACACAGATACGCAGTATTTT
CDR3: CASSTVAGTDTDTQYF

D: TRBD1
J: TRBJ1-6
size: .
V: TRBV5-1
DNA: TGCGCCAGCAGGATGGACAGGAATACTTCACCCCTCCACTTT
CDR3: CASRMDRNTSPLHF

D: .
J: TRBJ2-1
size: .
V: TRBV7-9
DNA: TGTGCCAGCCCAGGCGGGGCCCATGAGCAGTTCTTC
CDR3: CASPGGAHEQFF

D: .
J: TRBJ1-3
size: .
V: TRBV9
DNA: TGTGCCAGCAGCGTAGACAGCCAGGACACCATATATTTT
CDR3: CASSVDSQDTIYF

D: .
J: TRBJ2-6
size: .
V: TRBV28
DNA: TGTGCCAGCAGTCCAATACCAGGGGTAATCTCTGGGGCCAACGTCCTGACTTTC
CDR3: CASSPIPGVISGANVLTF

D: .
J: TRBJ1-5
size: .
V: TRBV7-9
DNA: TGTGCCAGCAGCTTAGAGGGGTACGCCAATCAGCCCCAGCATTTT
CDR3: CASSLEGYANQPQHF

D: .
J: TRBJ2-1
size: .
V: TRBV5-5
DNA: TGTGCCAGCAGCTTATTCCCGCGGGATGAGCAGTTCTTC
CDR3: CASSLFPRDEQFF

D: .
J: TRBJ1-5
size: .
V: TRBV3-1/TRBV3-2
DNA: TGTGCCAGCAGCCACGGTGGTAGCAATCAGCCCCAGCATTTT
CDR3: CASSHGGSNQPQHF